Given below is one T cell receptor beta chain in context. Its target is not known. In germline, CDR1 is SGHAT, CDR2 FQNNGV. V dropped 4 bases and J dropped 2 bases, with 14 bases sitting between them. The CDR3 consists of 15 residues. The data belong to a study of OX40 agonist ivuxolimab in advanced cancers. Assay used: immunoSEQ multiplex PCR; TCRdb lists only in-frame clones, some missing. The sample contains around 60,000 clones, 90% to 95% of which appear only once. Study results and caveats: The authors also found low normalized T-cell clonal expansion in some nonresponders. At 0.1 to 3.0 mg/kg, CD4+ and CD8+ blood T cells expanded clonally by week 6.

This receptor was obtained from an adult with an advanced solid tumor such as melanoma, head and neck, liver or kidney cancer. The material was CD4+ or CD8+ T cells sorted from blood, obtained in a trial of the OX40 agonist ivuxolimab. This sequence joins TRBV11-2 and TRBJ1-2, with D tentatively TRBD1 (5 bases). CDR3 DNA sequence: TGTGCCAGCAGCTCGGGACCGAACCCAAACTATGGCTACACCTTC. As protein: CASSSGPNPNYGYTF. Complete variable domain (other parts from reference TRBV11-2 and TRBJ1-2): EAGVAQSPRYKIIEKRQSVAFWCNPISGHATLYWYQQILGQGPKLLIQFQNNGVVDDSQLPKDRFSAERLKGVDSTLKIQPAKLEDSAVYLCASSSGPNPNYGYTFGSGTRLTVV.